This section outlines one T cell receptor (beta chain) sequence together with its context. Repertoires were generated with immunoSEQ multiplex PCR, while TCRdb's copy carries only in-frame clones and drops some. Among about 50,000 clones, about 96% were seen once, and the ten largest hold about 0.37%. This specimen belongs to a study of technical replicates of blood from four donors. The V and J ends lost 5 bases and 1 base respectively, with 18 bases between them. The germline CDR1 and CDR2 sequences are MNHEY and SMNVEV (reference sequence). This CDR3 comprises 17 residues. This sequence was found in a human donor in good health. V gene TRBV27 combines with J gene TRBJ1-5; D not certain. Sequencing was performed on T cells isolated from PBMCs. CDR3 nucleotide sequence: TGTGCCAGCAGTCACTACTCAAGGTTTGGGAGCAATCAGCCCCAGCATTTT. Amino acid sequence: CASSHYSRFGSNQPQHF.